The present T cell receptor (beta chain) was sequenced within a study of graft-versus-host responses after intestinal transplantation. From germline, CDR1 is LNHDA and CDR2 SQIVND (reference sequence). V shed 4 bases, J shed 13 bases, and the junction held 5 bases outside the gene matches. The CDR3 covers 12 residues. Study-wide points: In recipient marrow, GvH clones were found, and some appeared first in ileum or blood. Allografts carried high graft-versus-host to host-versus-graft clonal ratios in patients having graft-donor T cell macrochimerism.

Sequencing used immunoSEQ multiplex PCR; TCRdb keeps in-frame clones, though not all of them. The table has over 100,000 clones, 90% to 95% seen once. This clone occurred once. Its specificity is not known. The sample holds other DNA sequences that translate to the same CDR3. Sequencing was performed on unstimulated CD8+ T cells sorted from spleen or lymph node cells, taken before transplant. The chain couples TRBV19 to TRBJ1-4; 8 nucleotides match TRBD1. This clonotype was sampled from a human donor who was the organ donor for an intestinal transplant. CDR3 loop: CASSTGGAGLFF. As DNA, the CDR3 is TGTGCCAGTAGTACAGGGGGCGCAGGACTGTTTTTT.